The T cell receptor (beta chain) described here comes from a study of blood T cell repertoires in COVID-19. The J segment lost 5 bases and the V segment lost 10 bases, leaving 8 bases of the junction unmatched. The CDR3 length is 13 residues. The V gene's germline CDR1 is MNHEY and CDR2 SVGAGI. TCRdb keeps only in-frame clones here, not all; method: immunoSEQ multiplex PCR. The repertoire holds more than 400,000 clones, with 70% to 90% as singletons. V and J are TRBV6-5 and TRBJ1-1, with 9 bases matching TRBD1. The receptor's source is a human donor in a cohort sampled during active COVID-19. Sequenced material: peripheral blood. In nucleotides, the CDR3 is TGTGCCACCGCCGGGACAGGGAGGACTGAAGCTTTCTTT. It encodes CATAGTGRTEAFF.